These 27 T cell receptor beta chains originate from one sample sequenced in a study of radiotherapy plus CTLA-4 blockade in lung cancer. Sequencing was performed with immunoSEQ multiplex PCR; in TCRdb, only in-frame clones are kept and a portion is missing. The table includes 81,000 or so clones, approximately 86% detected once. The material sequenced was peripheral blood, taken from a patient treated with radiotherapy plus ipilimumab. The receptors come from a human donor with non-small cell lung cancer who had stable disease on radiotherapy plus ipilimumab.

This clone was recorded a few times. The chain has TRBV28 and TRBJ2-5, with TRBD2 identical over 10 bases. There are 14 residues in the CDR3. The V and J ends lost 7 bases and 1 base, in that order; junction bases with no gene match: 3. Germline V gene sequence: CDR1 MDHEN, CDR2 SYDVKM. The CDR3 DNA follows: TGTGCCAGCAAAGAGCGGGGGGGCCAAGAGACCCAGTACTTC. Encoded protein: CASKERGGQETQYF.

This clone appeared a few times. J is TRBJ1-5 and V is TRBV28; the match to TRBD1 covers 7 bases. This CDR3 has 15 amino acids. V shed 6 bases, J shed 2 bases, and the junction held 7 bases outside the gene matches. Germline values: CDR1 MDHEN, CDR2 SYDVKM. CDR3 residues: CASRSTGVGNQPQHF. In nucleotides, the CDR3 is TGTGCCAGCAGATCAACAGGGGTAGGCAATCAGCCCCAGCATTTT.

This rearrangement joins TRBV6-1 to TRBJ1-1; the D is unclear. V shed 0 bases and J shed 5 bases, with 10 bases lying between them. The germline gives CDR1 MNHNS, CDR2 SASEGT. The CDR3 spans 14 residues. The CDR3 region is CASSEAMVVTEAFF. The CDR3 nucleotides are TGTGCCAGCAGTGAAGCAATGGTGGTAACTGAAGCTTTCTTT.

This clone was recorded once. V and J are TRBV28 and TRBJ2-7, with 12 bases identical to TRBD2. Germline V lookup: CDR1 MDHEN, CDR2 SYDVKM. With 6 bases clipped from V and 3 bases from J, the junction kept 6 bases outside the gene matches. This CDR3 comprises 15 residues. The CDR3: CASSLTSGRIYEQYF. CDR3 sequence (DNA): TGTGCCAGCAGCCTGACTAGCGGGAGAATCTACGAGCAGTACTTC.

This chain uses TRBV6-5 with TRBJ2-2; weak D call: TRBD2 (6 bases). Germline loops: CDR1 MNHEY, CDR2 SVGAGI. Trimming took 6 bases from V and 6 from J, leaving 17 bases between them. This CDR3 region has 15 residues. DNA for the CDR3: TGTGCCAGCAGCAAAGCTCCCGGGAGACCCGGGGAGCTGTTTTTT. This encodes CASSKAPGRPGELFF.

The chain joins TRBV28 to TRBJ2-5; 10 bases are shared with TRBD2. Germline CDR1 is MDHEN and CDR2 is SYDVKM. Germline trimming cut 0 bases from V and 5 bases from J; bases unmatched to any gene: 6. The CDR3 is 16 residues long. The CDR3 sequence: CASSLWSGGASETQYF. CDR3 nucleotides: TGTGCCAGCAGTTTATGGAGCGGGGGGGCGTCTGAGACCCAGTACTTC. Full variable domain (missing parts from reference TRBV28 and TRBJ2-5): DVKVTQSSRYLVKRTGEKVFLECVQDMDHENMFWYRQDPGLGLRLIYFSYDVKMKEKGDIPEGYSVSREKKERFSLILESASTNQTSMYLCASSLWSGGASETQYFGPGTRLLVL.

This rearrangement joins TRBV10-2 to TRBJ2-7; no clear D gene. Germline CDR1 is WSHSY and CDR2 is SAAADI. There are 12 residues in the CDR3. Trimming removed 5 bases at V and 1 base at J, with 6 bases between. CDR3 bases: TGCGCCAGCAGTTCCTTATCCTACGAGCAGTACTTC. Amino acid sequence: CASSSLSYEQYF.

The chain carries TRBV5-1 and TRBJ1-2; 7 bases match TRBD1. The CDR3 is made up of 16 amino acids. Per the germline V gene, CDR1 is SGHRS and CDR2 is YFSETQ. The V gene end was trimmed by 0 bases and the J gene end by 6 bases; junction bases not matched to a gene: 11. The CDR3 bases are TGCGCCAGCAGCTTGGCCAAGGGGGCAGCGACCAATGGCTACACCTTC. This sequence encodes CASSLAKGAATNGYTF.

This chain uses TRBV2 with TRBJ2-2, with TRBD2 as a possible D gene (5 bases). This CDR3 has 15 residues. V was shortened by 6 bases and J by 2 bases, with 13 bases between the two germline ends. Germline values: CDR1 SNHLY, CDR2 FYNNEI. CDR3 nucleotide sequence: TGTGCCAGCAGGGCTCTGAGGGCCAACACCGGGGAGCTGTTTTTT. Protein sequence: CASRALRANTGELFF.

The chain uses TRBV30 and TRBJ1-2; D not resolved. Germline-derived CDR1 and CDR2 are GTSNPN and SVGIG (reference sequence). This CDR3 contains 11 residues. Trimming removed 1 base at V and 8 bases at J, with 8 bases between. Written as DNA, the CDR3 is TGTGCCTGGAGTGGGACTTACGGCTACACCTTC. Translating gives CAWSGTYGYTF. Supplemented by reference TRBV30 and TRBJ1-2, the full variable domain reads SQTIHQWPATLVQPVGSPLSLECTVEGTSNPNLYWYRQAAGRGLQLLFYSVGIGQISSEVPQNLSASRPQDRQFILSSKKLLLSDSGFYLCAWSGTYGYTFGSGTRLTVV.

This clone was detected once. The chain has TRBV28 and TRBJ2-5; weak D call: TRBD1 (6 bases). The J call is in doubt because the DNA end fits TRBJ2-7 better. There are 13 residues in the CDR3. Germline CDR1 reads MDHEN; CDR2 reads SYDVKM. The CDR3 bases are TGTGCCACAGTTATGTCAGGGGTAAGCGAGCAGTACTTC. Translated: CATVMSGVSEQYF.

The CDR3 sequence is CASSFLGDTGELFF. In DNA, the CDR3 is TGTGCCAGCAGCTTTTTGGGGGACACCGGGGAGCTGTTTTTT. The chain has TRBV7-9 and TRBJ2-2; the D call may be TRBD1 or TRBD2 (5 bases each). The V gene's germline CDR1 is SEHNR and CDR2 FQNEAQ (reference sequence). V shed 3 bases and J shed 3 bases, with 8 bases lying between them. The CDR3 loop spans 14 amino acids. Drawing the rest from reference TRBV7-9 and TRBJ2-2, the complete variable domain is DTGVSQNPRHKITKRGQNVTFRCDPISEHNRLYWYRQTLGQGPEFLTYFQNEAQLEKSRLLSDRFSAERPKGSFSTLEIQRTEQGDSAMYLCASSFLGDTGELFFGEGSRLTVL.

This clone was observed once. The chain carries TRBV19 and TRBJ2-7; D is perhaps TRBD1 or TRBD2 (5 bases each). V lost 1 base and J lost 2, with 12 bases in between. Germline CDR1 reads LNHDA; CDR2 reads SQIVND (reference sequence). CDR3 length: 15 amino acids. CDR3 protein: CASSIAAQGPYEQYF. The CDR3 coding sequence is TGTGCCAGTAGTATAGCGGCGCAGGGACCCTACGAGCAGTACTTC.

The chain combines TRBV5-1 with TRBJ2-3; the match to TRBD2 covers 11 bases. Germline V gene sequence: CDR1 SGHRS, CDR2 YFSETQ. CDR3 length: 18 residues. V lost 4 bases, J lost 1 base, and 11 bases stayed unmatched. CDR3 bases: TGCGCCAGCAGCCTCGGCGGGGCTAGCGGGGGGCGCACAGATACGCAGTATTTT. Translation: CASSLGGASGGRTDTQYF.

The chain has TRBV19 and TRBJ2-5; D unclear. CDR3 length: 13 amino acids. Trimming took off 5 bases at V and 4 bases at J, with 11 bases between the two ends. The germline CDR1 and CDR2 sequences are LNHDA and SQIVND (reference sequence). CDR3 protein: CASSPRSRETQYF. In nucleotides, the CDR3 is TGTGCCAGTAGTCCCCGCAGCCGAGAGACCCAGTACTTC.

J is TRBJ2-3 and V is TRBV11-3; tentatively, D is TRBD2 (5 bases). The CDR3 runs 13 residues. CDR1 and CDR2 (germline): SGHNT, YENEEA. Trimming took off 5 bases at V and 2 bases at J, with 8 bases between the two ends. This CDR3 is CASSPGYTDTQYF. The CDR3 bases are TGTGCCAGCAGCCCGGGGTACACAGATACGCAGTATTTT.

V gene TRBV5-1 combines with J gene TRBJ1-1; D is unresolved. This CDR3 spans 14 amino acids. Looked up from germline, CDR1 is SGHRS and CDR2 is YFSETQ. Trimming removed 4 bases from V and 1 base from J, with 11 bases in between. DNA for the CDR3: TGCGCCAGCAGCCCCGGAGCGGGGAACACTGAAGCTTTCTTT. Protein: CASSPGAGNTEAFF.

The CDR3 is CASSRGLAGGTDTQYF. The CDR3 DNA is TGTGCCAGCAGCCGCGGACTAGCGGGGGGCACAGATACGCAGTATTTT. This chain uses TRBV27 with TRBJ2-3, with TRBD2 matching over 13 bases. J gave up 1 base and V 6 bases, and 4 bases lay outside the gene matches. The CDR3 runs 16 residues. CDR1 and CDR2 (germline): MNHEY, SMNVEV (reference sequence).

V is TRBV6-5 and J is TRBJ1-1; 9 bases agree with TRBD1. The trim removed 7 bases at V and 10 bases at J, leaving 10 bases unmatched. The germline CDR1 and CDR2 sequences are MNHEY and SVGAGI. The CDR3 contains 13 residues. CDR3 in amino acids: CASKQGARLVAFF. In DNA form, the CDR3 reads TGTGCCAGCAAACAGGGGGCGCGGTTAGTAGCTTTCTTT.

This chain joins TRBV19 and TRBJ1-5; 7 bases align to TRBD1. This CDR3 has 17 amino acids. V was clipped by 7 bases and J by 0 bases; unmatched bases: 12. Germline V gene lookup returns CDR1 LNHDA and CDR2 SQIVND (reference sequence). This CDR3 is CASKRGAGGLSNQPQHF. The CDR3 region has the DNA TGTGCCAGTAAACGGGGGGCAGGGGGTCTTAGCAATCAGCCCCAGCATTTT.

J is TRBJ1-2 and V is TRBV28; possibly TRBD1 for D (5 bases). The germline gives CDR1 MDHEN, CDR2 SYDVKM. The CDR3 runs 13 residues. V gave up 5 bases and J gave up 6 bases, with 13 bases separating them. CDR3 loop: CASSVRETDGYTF. The CDR3 nucleotides are TGTGCCAGCAGTGTCAGGGAAACGGATGGCTACACCTTC.

This clone was recorded a few times. The chain has TRBV27 and TRBJ1-6, with no clear D. The V end was cut by 10 bases, the J end by 7 bases, with 17 bases between. From germline, CDR1 is MNHEY and CDR2 SMNVEV (reference sequence). The length of the CDR3 is 14 residues. Written as DNA, the CDR3 is TGTGCCACCCGTTTAGGCGGAAGAAATTCACCCCTCCACTTT. It specifies CATRLGGRNSPLHF.

The genes are TRBV18 and TRBJ1-4, with TRBD1 identical over 9 bases. J gave up 7 bases and V 3 bases, and 6 bases lay outside the gene matches. Germline loops: CDR1 KGHSH, CDR2 LQKENI. The CDR3 consists of 15 residues. The DNA for the CDR3 is TGTGCCAGCTCACCGGGACAGGGAGGGACTGAAAAACTGTTTTTT. Translation gives CASSPGQGGTEKLFF.

About this clone: An end of the junction does not agree with germline; a read error may underlie this. The chain employs TRBV4-2 and TRBJ2-1; TRBD2 aligns across 12 bases. Looked up from germline, CDR1 is LGHNA and CDR2 is YNFKEQ. The CDR3 spans 19 residues. The CDR3 loop is CASGQDILAGGSSYNEQFF. CDR3 DNA: TGTGCCAGCGGCCAAGATATCCTAGCGGGAGGGTCGAGCTACAATGAGCAGTTCTTC.

The chain uses TRBV27 and TRBJ2-7; D unresolved. The CDR3 covers 16 residues. Per the germline V gene, CDR1 is MNHEY and CDR2 is SMNVEV (reference sequence). V was shortened by 8 bases and J by 0 bases, with 20 bases between the two germline ends. CDR3 residues: CASCPAGLRDSYEQYF. The CDR3 DNA follows: TGTGCCAGCTGTCCTGCAGGCCTAAGGGACTCCTACGAGCAGTACTTC.

The rearrangement links TRBV5-4 to TRBJ2-1; no clear D. In germline, CDR1 is SGHNT, CDR2 YYREEE (reference sequence). This CDR3 is 12 amino acids long. V lost 0 bases and J lost 7, with 5 bases in between. CDR3 in amino acids: CASSLALNEQFF. The CDR3 nucleotides read TGTGCCAGCAGCTTGGCTCTGAATGAGCAGTTCTTC. The whole variable domain, remainder taken from reference TRBV5-4 and TRBJ2-1, is ETGVTQSPTHLIKTRGQQVTLRCSSQSGHNTVSWYQQALGQGPQFIFQYYREEENGRGNFPPRFSGLQFPNYSSELNVNALELDDSALYLCASSLALNEQFFGPGTRLTVL.

Of note for this clone: Distinct nucleotide sequences in the sample also encode this CDR3. This rearrangement joins TRBV5-1 to TRBJ2-7; D ambiguous. CDR3 length: 13 residues. The germline V and J ends were trimmed by 2 bases and 0 bases, with 6 bases remaining between them. CDR1 is SGHRS, CDR2 YFSETQ, per germline. CDR3 protein: CASSFGSSYEQYF. The CDR3 bases are TGCGCCAGCAGCTTTGGAAGCTCCTACGAGCAGTACTTC.